This T cell receptor beta chain originates from a study of a mutant IDH1 vaccine in newly diagnosed glioma (dated by TCRdb to about 2021). Study-level background: Vaccination began 4-6 weeks after radiotherapy alone, or alongside temozolomide cycles in the chemotherapy-containing groups. Of the 25 to 35 patients who were treated, around 62% were male and around 40% were female, and the mean age was approximately 40 years. Before enrollment, most patients had been given radiochemotherapy with temozolomide as standard therapy, while the rest had received either radiotherapy alone or temozolomide alone. The week-35 safety follow-up was designated visit V12, and the week-47 end of study was designated visit V13. Peripheral blood was drawn at six visits: V03 (baseline), V05, V07, V10, V12 and V13. For exploratory analyses, longitudinal TCRB deep sequencing was carried out in roughly 23 treated patients wherever samples were available.

Sample time point, as interpreted from the label and publication: week 47, end of study. Each vaccine dose, consisting of 300 ug of a 20-mer mutant IDH1 peptide in Montanide, was administered subcutaneously with topical imiquimod. Patients received eight vaccinations in weeks 1, 3, 5, 7, 11, 15, 19 and 23, corresponding to visits V03 through V10. Newly diagnosed WHO grade 3 or 4 IDH1-mutant astrocytomas showing loss of nuclear ATRX were present in the donors. The samples were drawn from NOA16, a multicentre, single-arm, open-label phase I trial in Germany that tested a mutant IDH1 peptide vaccine in humans for the first time. Genomic DNA for TCRB sequencing was extracted from EDTA blood using the DNeasy Blood and Tissue Kit. Comment on this clone: Its antigen remains unidentified. The record has no base qualities; no much larger clone is one base away.

Relative to germline, V is 3 bases shorter and J is 2 bases shorter, with 23 bases between their ends. Including cysteine and phenylalanine, the CDR3 has 19 amino acids. Solely the CDR3 DNA is kept, with 57 bases framed from the first base. The germline V gene (reference sequence) supplies CDR1 MNHEY and CDR2 SMNVEV. Overall results and qualifications from the work: The authors stated that sample limitations prevented analyses of patient blood samples from being reproduced. Vaccine-induced immune responses across multiple MHC alleles were detected in about 92% of patients. Availability determined which PBMC samples were chosen for TCRB deep sequencing. Pseudoprogression seemed to be unrelated to changes in the top peripheral T cell clonotypes found by TCRB sequencing.

Receptor libraries were prepared by the immunoSEQ multiplex PCR assay. Rearranged TCR beta chain sequences were amplified using the hsTCRB Kit according to the manufacturer's protocol. TCRB libraries were sequenced on an Illumina MiSeq. The original methods were these. Demultiplexing, trimming and gene mapping were performed with the kit vendor's proprietary platform. Here the immuneACCESS table is served through TCRdb, limited to in-frame sequences with V and J called. Missing clones are a known gap in these copies; in checked studies unresolved V genes cover under half, and the rest lacks a known reason. That table gives V, J and clone size, and the DNA gave D and trimming. Recorded for this sample are tens of thousands of clones; 81% of them occurred a single time. The leading ten clones occupy 5.2% of the sample.

Source: PBMCs, taken from a glioma patient whose treatment included an IDH1 peptide vaccine. This TCR was recovered from a man between 35 and 55 years old with glioma. The V and J segments used are TRBV27 and TRBJ1-5; matching of 5 bases hints at TRBD1 as the D gene. The nucleotides read TGTGCCAGCAGTTTTGGTTACGGGAGGGGCCGAGCGGGCAATCAGCCCCAGCATTTT. It encodes CASSFGYGRGRAGNQPQHF.